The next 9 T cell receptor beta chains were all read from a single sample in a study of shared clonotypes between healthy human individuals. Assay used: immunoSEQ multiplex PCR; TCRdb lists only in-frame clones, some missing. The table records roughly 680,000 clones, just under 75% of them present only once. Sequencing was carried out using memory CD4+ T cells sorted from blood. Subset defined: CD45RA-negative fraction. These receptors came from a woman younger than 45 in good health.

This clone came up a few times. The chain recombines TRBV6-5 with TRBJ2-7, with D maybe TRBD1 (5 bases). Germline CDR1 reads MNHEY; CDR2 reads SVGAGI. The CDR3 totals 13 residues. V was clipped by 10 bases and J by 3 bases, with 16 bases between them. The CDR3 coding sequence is TGTGCCACCGGGTTAGACAGAGTCTACGAGCAGTACTTC. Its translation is CATGLDRVYEQYF.

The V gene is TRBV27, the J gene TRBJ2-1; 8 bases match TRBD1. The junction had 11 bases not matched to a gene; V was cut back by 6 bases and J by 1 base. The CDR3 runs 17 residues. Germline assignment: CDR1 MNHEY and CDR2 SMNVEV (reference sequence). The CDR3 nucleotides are TGTGCCAGCAGCTGGAGGGGCAGGGGGCGATCCTACAATGAGCAGTTCTTC. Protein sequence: CASSWRGRGRSYNEQFF.

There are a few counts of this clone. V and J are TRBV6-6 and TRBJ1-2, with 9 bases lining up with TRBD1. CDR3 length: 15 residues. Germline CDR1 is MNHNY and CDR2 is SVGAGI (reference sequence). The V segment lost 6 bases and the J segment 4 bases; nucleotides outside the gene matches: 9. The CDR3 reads CASRDQTGGFYGYTF. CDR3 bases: TGTGCCAGCAGGGACCAGACAGGGGGTTTCTATGGCTACACCTTC.

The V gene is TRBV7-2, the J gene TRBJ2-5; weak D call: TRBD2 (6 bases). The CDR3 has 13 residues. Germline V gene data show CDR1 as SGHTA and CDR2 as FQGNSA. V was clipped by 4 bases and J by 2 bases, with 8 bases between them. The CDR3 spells CASSYGTQETQYF. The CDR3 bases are TGTGCCAGCAGCTACGGGACTCAAGAGACCCAGTACTTC.

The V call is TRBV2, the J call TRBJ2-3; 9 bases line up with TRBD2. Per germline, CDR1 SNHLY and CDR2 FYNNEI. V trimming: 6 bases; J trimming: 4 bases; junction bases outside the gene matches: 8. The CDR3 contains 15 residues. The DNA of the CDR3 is TGTGCCAGCAGGCAAATAGCGGGAGTATCAGATACGCAGTATTTT. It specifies CASRQIAGVSDTQYF.

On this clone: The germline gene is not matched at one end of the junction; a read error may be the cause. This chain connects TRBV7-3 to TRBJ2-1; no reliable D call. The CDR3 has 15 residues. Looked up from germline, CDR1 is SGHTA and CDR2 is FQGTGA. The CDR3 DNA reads TGTGCCGGCAGCTTAATTTTAGGATCCCACAATGAGCAGTTCTTC. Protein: CAGSLILGSHNEQFF. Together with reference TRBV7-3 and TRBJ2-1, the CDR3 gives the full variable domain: GAGVSQTPSNKVTEKGKYVELRCDPISGHTALYWYRQSLGQGPEFLIYFQGTGAADDSGLPNDRFFAVRPEGSVSTLKIQRTERGDSAVYLCAGSLILGSHNEQFFGPGTRLTVL.

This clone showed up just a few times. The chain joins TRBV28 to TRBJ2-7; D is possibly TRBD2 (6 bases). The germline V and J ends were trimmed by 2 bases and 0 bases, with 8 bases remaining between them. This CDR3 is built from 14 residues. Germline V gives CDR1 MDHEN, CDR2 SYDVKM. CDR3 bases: TGTGCCAGCAGTTTAGTGGGAGGCTCCTACGAGCAGTACTTC. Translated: CASSLVGGSYEQYF.

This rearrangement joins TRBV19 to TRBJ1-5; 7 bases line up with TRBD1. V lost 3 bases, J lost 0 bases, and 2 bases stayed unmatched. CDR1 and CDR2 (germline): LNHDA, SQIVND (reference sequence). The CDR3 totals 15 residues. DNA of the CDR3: TGTGCCAGTAGTATGGACAGGAGTAGCAATCAGCCCCAGCATTTT. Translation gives CASSMDRSSNQPQHF.

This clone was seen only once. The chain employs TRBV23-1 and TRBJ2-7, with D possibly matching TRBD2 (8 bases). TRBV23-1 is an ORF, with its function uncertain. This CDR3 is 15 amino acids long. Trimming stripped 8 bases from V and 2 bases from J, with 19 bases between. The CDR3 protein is CASRGGQDRPYEQYF. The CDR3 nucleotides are TGCGCCAGCCGGGGGGGGCAGGACAGGCCCTACGAGCAGTACTTC.